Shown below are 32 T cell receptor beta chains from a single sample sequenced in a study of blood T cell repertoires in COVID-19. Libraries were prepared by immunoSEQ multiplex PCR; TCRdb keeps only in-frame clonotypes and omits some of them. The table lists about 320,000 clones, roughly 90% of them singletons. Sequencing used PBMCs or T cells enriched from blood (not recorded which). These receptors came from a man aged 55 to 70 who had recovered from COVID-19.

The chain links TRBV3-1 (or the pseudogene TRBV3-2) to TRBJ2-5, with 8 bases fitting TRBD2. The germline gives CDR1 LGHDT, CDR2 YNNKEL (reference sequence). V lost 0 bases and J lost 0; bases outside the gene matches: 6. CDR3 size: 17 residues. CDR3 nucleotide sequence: TGTGCCAGCAGCCAAGATCCCACTAGCGGCCACCAAGAGACCCAGTACTTC. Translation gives CASSQDPTSGHQETQYF.

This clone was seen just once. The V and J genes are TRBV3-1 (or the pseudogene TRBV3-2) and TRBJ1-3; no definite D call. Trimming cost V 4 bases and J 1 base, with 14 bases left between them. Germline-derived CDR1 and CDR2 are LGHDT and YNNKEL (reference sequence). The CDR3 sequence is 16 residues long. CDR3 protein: CASSRKPGVSGNTIYF. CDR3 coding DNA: TGTGCCAGCAGCCGGAAACCGGGAGTTTCTGGAAACACCATATATTTT.

Written as DNA, the CDR3 is TGTGCCAGCAGCCCCGTCGGGGCGGGAGGTTACGAGCAGTACTTC. Its protein product is CASSPVGAGGYEQYF. The chain uses TRBV6-5 and TRBJ2-7; 8 bases agree with TRBD2. This CDR3 has 15 amino acids. The V and J ends lost 6 bases and 4 bases, in that order; junction bases with no gene match: 11. Germline V CDR1 and CDR2: MNHEY, SVGAGI.

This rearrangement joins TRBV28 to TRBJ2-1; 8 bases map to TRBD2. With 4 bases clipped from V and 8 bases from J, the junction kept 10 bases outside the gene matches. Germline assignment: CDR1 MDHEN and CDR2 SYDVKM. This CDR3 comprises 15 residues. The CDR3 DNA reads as TGTGCCAGCAGTTCCGGGGGGGAGGGTAGCCATGAGCAGTTCTTC. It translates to CASSSGGEGSHEQFF.

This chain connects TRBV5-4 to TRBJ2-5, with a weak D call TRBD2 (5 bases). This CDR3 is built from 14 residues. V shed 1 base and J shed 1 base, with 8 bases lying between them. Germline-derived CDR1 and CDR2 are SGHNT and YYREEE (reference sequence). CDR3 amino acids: CASSLRTLQETQYF. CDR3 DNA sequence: TGTGCCAGCAGCTTGCGGACTCTCCAAGAGACCCAGTACTTC.

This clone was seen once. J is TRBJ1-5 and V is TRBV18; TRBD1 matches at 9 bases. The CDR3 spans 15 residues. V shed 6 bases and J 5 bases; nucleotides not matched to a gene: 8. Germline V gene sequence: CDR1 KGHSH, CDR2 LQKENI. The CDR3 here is CASSPGTGIDQPQHF. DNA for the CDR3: TGTGCCAGCTCCCCAGGGACAGGGATCGATCAGCCCCAGCATTTT.

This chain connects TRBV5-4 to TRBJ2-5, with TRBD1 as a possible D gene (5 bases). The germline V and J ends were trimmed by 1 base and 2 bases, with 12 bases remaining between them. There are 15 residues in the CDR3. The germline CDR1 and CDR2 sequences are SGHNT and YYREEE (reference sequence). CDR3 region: CASSLSPGQQETQYF. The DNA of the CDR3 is TGTGCCAGCAGCTTGTCGCCAGGGCAGCAAGAGACCCAGTACTTC.

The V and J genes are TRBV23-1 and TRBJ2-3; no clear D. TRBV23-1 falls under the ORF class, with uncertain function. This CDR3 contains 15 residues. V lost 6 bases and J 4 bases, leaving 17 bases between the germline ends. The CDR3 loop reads CASRATCVCADTQYF. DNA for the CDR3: TGCGCCAGCAGAGCGACTTGTGTGTGTGCAGATACGCAGTATTTT.

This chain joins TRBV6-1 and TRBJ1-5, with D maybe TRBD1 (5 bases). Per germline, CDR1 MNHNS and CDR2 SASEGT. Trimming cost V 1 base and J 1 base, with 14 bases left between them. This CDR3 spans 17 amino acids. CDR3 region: CASSEGGSHLSNQPQHF. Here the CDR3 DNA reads TGTGCCAGCAGTGAAGGGGGCAGTCATTTAAGCAATCAGCCCCAGCATTTT.

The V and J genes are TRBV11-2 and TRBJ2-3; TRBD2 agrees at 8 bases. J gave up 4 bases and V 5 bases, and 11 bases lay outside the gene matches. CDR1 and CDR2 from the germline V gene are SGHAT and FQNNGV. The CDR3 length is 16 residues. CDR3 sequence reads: CASSIGPGAGADTQYF. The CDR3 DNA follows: TGTGCCAGCAGCATAGGGCCAGGAGCGGGAGCAGATACGCAGTATTTT.

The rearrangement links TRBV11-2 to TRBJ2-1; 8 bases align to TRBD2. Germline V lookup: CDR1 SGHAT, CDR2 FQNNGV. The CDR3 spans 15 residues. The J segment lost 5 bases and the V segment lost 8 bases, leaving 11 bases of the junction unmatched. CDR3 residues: CASRVTGGLNNEQFF. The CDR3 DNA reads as TGTGCCAGCCGCGTTACGGGAGGGTTGAACAATGAGCAGTTCTTC.

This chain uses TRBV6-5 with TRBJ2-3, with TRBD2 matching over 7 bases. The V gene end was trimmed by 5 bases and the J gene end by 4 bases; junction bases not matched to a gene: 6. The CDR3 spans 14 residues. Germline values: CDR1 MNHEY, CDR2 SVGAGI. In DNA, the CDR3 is TGTGCCAGCAGTCTTCGACTAGCACCAGATACGCAGTATTTT. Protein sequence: CASSLRLAPDTQYF.

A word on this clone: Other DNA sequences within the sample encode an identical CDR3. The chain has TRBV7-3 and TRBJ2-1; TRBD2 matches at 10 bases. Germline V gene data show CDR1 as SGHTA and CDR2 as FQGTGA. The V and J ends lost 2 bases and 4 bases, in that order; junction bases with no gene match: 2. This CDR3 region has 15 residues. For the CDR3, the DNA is TGTGCCAGCAGCTTAGGACTAGCGGTATACAATGAGCAGTTCTTC. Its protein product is CASSLGLAVYNEQFF.

CDR3 sequence reads: CASTSDRGRWNTEAFF. The CDR3 coding sequence is TGTGCCAGCACCTCGGACAGGGGCCGTTGGAACACTGAAGCTTTCTTT. The chain has TRBV25-1 and TRBJ1-1, with 9 positions matching TRBD1. J was trimmed by 1 base and V by 7 bases; bases with no gene match: 10. The CDR3 has 16 amino acids. Germline loops: CDR1 MGHDK, CDR2 SYGVNS.

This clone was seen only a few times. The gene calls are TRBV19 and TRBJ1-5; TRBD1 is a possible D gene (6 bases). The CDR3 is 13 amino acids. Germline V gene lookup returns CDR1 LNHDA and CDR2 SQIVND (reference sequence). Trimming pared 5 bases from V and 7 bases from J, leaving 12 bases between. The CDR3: CASSPRGSQPQHF. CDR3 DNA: TGTGCCAGTAGTCCCAGGGGATCGCAGCCCCAGCATTTT.

Here the CDR3 reads CASSPASSNTEAFF. Written as DNA, the CDR3 is TGTGCCAGCTCACCGGCATCCTCTAACACTGAAGCTTTCTTT. This chain links TRBV18 with TRBJ1-1; no definite D call. This CDR3 region has 14 residues. V was shortened by 3 bases and J by 2 bases, with 10 bases between the two germline ends. Germline V gene lookup returns CDR1 KGHSH and CDR2 LQKENI.

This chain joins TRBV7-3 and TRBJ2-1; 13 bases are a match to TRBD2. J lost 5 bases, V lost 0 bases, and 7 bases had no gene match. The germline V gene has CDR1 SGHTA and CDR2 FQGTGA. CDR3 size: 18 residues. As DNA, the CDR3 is TGTGCCAGCAGCTTAACCGGGACTAGCGGGATCTCGAACAATGAGCAGTTCTTC. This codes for CASSLTGTSGISNNEQFF.

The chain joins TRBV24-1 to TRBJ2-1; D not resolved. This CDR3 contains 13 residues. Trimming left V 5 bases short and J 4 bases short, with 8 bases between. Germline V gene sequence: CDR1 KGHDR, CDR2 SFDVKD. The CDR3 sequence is CATSGQVYNEQFF. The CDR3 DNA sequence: TGTGCCACCAGTGGGCAGGTTTACAATGAGCAGTTCTTC.

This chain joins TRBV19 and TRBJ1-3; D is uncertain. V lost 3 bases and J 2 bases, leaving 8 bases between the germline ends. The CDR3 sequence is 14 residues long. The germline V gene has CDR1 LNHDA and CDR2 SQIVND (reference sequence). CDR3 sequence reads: CASSISRTGNTIYF. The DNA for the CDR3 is TGTGCCAGTAGTATCTCCAGGACTGGAAACACCATATATTTT.

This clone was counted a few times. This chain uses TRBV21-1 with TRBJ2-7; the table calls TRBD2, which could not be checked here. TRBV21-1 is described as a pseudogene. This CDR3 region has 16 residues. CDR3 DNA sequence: TGTGCCAGCAGCAAAGTGGGACTAGCACCTACCTACGAGCAGTACTTC. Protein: CASSKVGLAPTYEQYF.

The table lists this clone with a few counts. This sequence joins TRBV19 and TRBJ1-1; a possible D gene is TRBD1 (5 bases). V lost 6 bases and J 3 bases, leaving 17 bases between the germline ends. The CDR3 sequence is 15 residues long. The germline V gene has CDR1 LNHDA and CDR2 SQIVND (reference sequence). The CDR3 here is CASRSLTDRDTEAFF. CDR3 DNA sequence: TGTGCCAGTAGATCCCTGACAGATCGGGACACTGAAGCTTTCTTT.

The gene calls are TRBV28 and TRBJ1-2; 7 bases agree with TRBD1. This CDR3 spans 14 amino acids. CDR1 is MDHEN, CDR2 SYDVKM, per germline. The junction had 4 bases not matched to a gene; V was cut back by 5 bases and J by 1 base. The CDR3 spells CASSPGQFNYGYTF. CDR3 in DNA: TGTGCCAGCAGTCCGGGACAGTTTAACTATGGCTACACCTTC.

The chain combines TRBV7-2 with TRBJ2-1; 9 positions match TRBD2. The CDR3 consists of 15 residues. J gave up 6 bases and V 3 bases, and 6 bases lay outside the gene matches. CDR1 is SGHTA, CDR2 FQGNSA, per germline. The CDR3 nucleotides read TGTGCCAGCAGCTTCCAAGGACTAGCGCGCAATGAGCAGTTCTTC. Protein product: CASSFQGLARNEQFF.

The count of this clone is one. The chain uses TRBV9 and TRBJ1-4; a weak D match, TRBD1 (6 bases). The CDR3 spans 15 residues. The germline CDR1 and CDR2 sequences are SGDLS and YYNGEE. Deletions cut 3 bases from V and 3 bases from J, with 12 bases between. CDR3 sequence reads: CASSAQGLANEKLFF. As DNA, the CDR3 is TGTGCCAGCAGCGCGCAGGGGCTAGCTAATGAAAAACTGTTTTTT.

The CDR3 here is CASSQDRNRRDTQYF. The CDR3 DNA reads TGTGCCAGCAGCCAAGATCGGAACAGGAGAGATACGCAGTATTTT. The chain joins TRBV3-1 (or the pseudogene TRBV3-2) to TRBJ2-3, with D maybe TRBD1 (5 bases). Trimming stripped 0 bases from V and 5 bases from J, with 12 bases between. The CDR3 spans 15 residues. Germline CDR1 and CDR2: LGHDT and YNNKEL (reference sequence).

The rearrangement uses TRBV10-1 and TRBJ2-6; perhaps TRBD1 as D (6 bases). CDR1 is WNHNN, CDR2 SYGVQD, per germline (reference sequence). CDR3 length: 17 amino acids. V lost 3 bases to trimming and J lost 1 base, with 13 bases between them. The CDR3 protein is CASSEGRGVSGANVLTF. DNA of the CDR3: TGCGCCAGCAGTGAAGGCAGGGGAGTGTCTGGGGCCAACGTCCTGACTTTC.

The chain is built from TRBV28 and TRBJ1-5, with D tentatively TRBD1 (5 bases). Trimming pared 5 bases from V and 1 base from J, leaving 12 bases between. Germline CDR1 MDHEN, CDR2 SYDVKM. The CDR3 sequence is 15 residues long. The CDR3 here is CASSPTGGSNQPQHF. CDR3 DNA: TGTGCCAGCAGTCCTACCGGGGGAAGCAATCAGCCCCAGCATTTT.

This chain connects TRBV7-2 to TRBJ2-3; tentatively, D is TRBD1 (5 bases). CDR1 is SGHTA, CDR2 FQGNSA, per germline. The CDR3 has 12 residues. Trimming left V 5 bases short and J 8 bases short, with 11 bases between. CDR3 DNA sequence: TGTGCCAGCAGCCCGCAGGGTCCTACGCAGTATTTT. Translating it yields CASSPQGPTQYF.

The CDR3 here is CASSLAGTGAYEQYF. The CDR3 nucleotides read TGTGCCAGCAGCTTGGCCGGGACAGGGGCCTACGAGCAGTACTTC. The genes are TRBV5-8 and TRBJ2-7; 10 bases line up with TRBD1. The germline CDR1 and CDR2 sequences are SGHTS and YDEGEE. V shed 0 bases, J shed 2 bases, and the junction held 2 bases outside the gene matches. CDR3 size: 15 residues.

CDR3 nucleotide sequence: TGTGCCAGCAGCTTAGATCCGCCGGGTCGTAGCACAGATACGCAGTATTTT. Encoded protein: CASSLDPPGRSTDTQYF. The chain links TRBV11-2 to TRBJ2-3; D not resolved. Germline V gives CDR1 SGHAT, CDR2 FQNNGV. Trimming pared 0 bases from V and 0 bases from J, leaving 13 bases between. This CDR3 comprises 17 residues.

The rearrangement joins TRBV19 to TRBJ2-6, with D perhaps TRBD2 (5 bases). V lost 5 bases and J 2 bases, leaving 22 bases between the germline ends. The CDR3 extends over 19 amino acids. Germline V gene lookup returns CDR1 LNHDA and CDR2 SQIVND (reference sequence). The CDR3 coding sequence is TGTGCCAGTAGTTCCCACCGGCGGGCATCCTCTGCTGGGGCCAACGTCCTGACTTTC. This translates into CASSSHRRASSAGANVLTF. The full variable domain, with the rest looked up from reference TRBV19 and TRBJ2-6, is DGGITQSPKYLFRKEGQNVTLSCEQNLNHDAMYWYRQDPGQGLRLIYYSQIVNDFQKGDIAEGYSVSREKKESFPLTVTSAQKNPTAFYLCASSSHRRASSAGANVLTFGAGSRLTVL.

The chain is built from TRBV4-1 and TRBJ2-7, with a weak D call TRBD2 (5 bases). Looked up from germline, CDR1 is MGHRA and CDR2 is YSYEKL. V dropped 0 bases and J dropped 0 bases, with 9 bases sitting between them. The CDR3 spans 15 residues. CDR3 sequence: CASSQDERASYEQYF. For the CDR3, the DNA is TGCGCCAGCAGCCAAGATGAGAGGGCCTCCTACGAGCAGTACTTC.